Sequencing of this T cell receptor beta chain was carried out in a study of T-cell memory formation after mild COVID-19 (dated by TCRdb to the early 2020s). About the study as a whole: TCR sequence clusters from the two donors were found to be largely donor specific. In a couple of donors, T-cell clones that expanded and contracted after mild COVID-19 were tracked by sequencing TCRalpha and TCRbeta repertoires over time. The cohort was made up of two young adult volunteers, one female and one male, who were previously healthy.

Looking up the germline V gene (reference sequence) yields CDR1 MNHEY and CDR2 SMNVEV. The CDR3 has 12 amino acids, counting the end cysteine and phenylalanine. CDR3 DNA only is kept here, 36 bases in frame from base 1. The germline ends are 5 bases apart after V is trimmed by 3 bases and J by 6 bases. The reads were generated on an Illumina NovaSeq 6000. TCRalpha and TCRbeta cDNA libraries were built by 5'RACE with constant-segment primers, adding sample barcodes and unique molecular identifiers. RNA was extracted from every sample with Trizol reagent. The libraries were amplified in two PCR steps, and the second step added a second sample barcode and Illumina TruSeq adapters. Sequencing of the libraries was done on an Illumina NovaSeq, producing 2 x 150 bp paired-end reads. The authors' analysis ran thus. With migec v1.2.7, reads were demultiplexed and then collapsed into UMI-guided consensus sequences. Using mixcr v2.1.11, UMI consensuses were aligned to TRA and TRB V and J templates and then assembled into clonotypes. A clonotype was counted as expanded or contracted only when both edgeR and NoisET called the clonotype significant, with the noise models trained on biological replicates. For edgeR calls, the thresholds were a false discovery rate-adjusted p below 0.01 and a log2 fold-change of 1. As an exploratory analysis of dynamics, max-normalized trajectories of the 1000 most abundant clonotypes were examined by PCA with hierarchical clustering. Separately sequenced CD4+ and CD8+ repertoires were used to assign a CD4 or CD8 phenotype to each responding clone. The public reads were run again by TCRdb, first through fastp at Q25 and then through MiXCR, and only productive beta chains were kept. Records with the same CDR3 protein are collapsed into one entry carrying the most frequent genes and DNA. The V and J calls, along with clone size, are taken from TCRdb and not from the paper's own processing. The sample records around 410,000 distinct CDR3 sequences, around 22% of which are singletons. The top ten constitute roughly 13% of the sample.

Ficoll-Paque density gradient centrifugation was the method used to isolate PBMCs. In its sample, this clonotype was seen a few times. Its antigen target is currently unknown. There are no base qualities to consult, and no much larger clone falls within one base. Study-wide conclusions, independent of this receptor: Some responding clones were detected in pre-infection memory, which suggested that pre-existing cross-reactive memory T cells had joined the SARS-CoV-2 response. Clones contracting from day 15 to 85 had balanced CD4/CD8 phenotypes, while a second wave expanding from day 15 to 37 was biased towards CD4+. SARS-CoV-2 specificity of the second-wave clones peaking on day 37 was not confirmed. Only a couple of mild cases were covered in the study, and larger cohorts including severe cases with pre-infection samples were considered necessary. Contracting CD4+ clones appeared mostly in the CM and EM memory subsets, whereas CD8+ clones were enriched in EMRA.

The V and J genes are TRBV27 and TRBJ2-2; the D gene remains uncertain. This clonotype was sampled from an adult woman who had mild COVID-19 (a few samples of this study predate the infection). The sample titles of this study are shuffled in the database, so cell type and time point are left out; the donor was told from shared clones. The specimen sequenced was PBMCs or a T cell subset sorted from them (not recorded which). The CDR3 protein is CASSFLSGELFF. The sequenced DNA is TGTGCCAGCAGTTTTCTATCCGGGGAGCTGTTTTTT.